The 26 T cell receptor beta chains presented below share a single source sample, sequenced in a study of blood T cell repertoires in COVID-19 (dated by TCRdb to the early 2020s). The library relied on the immunoSEQ multiplex PCR assay. The table comes from immuneACCESS by way of TCRdb, which keeps in-frame sequences with V and J called. Part of the clones is missing from these tables; in studies checked, under half for an unresolved V gene and the rest for unknown reasons. Present in this sample are around 70,000 clones, 90% to 95% of which were seen just once. The ten largest clones add up to 7.3% of the sample. Specimen: peripheral blood. The receptors originated from a human donor in a cohort sampled during active COVID-19.

The chain recombines TRBV11-2 with TRBJ2-1, with 9 bases matching TRBD2. CDR1 and CDR2 from the germline V gene are SGHAT and FQNNGV. This CDR3 has 12 amino acids. The V and J ends lost 4 bases and 8 bases, in that order; junction bases with no gene match: 0. The CDR3 here is CASSWTSDEQFF. The CDR3 bases are TGTGCCAGCAGCTGGACTAGCGATGAGCAGTTCTTC. The complete variable domain, with remaining parts taken from reference TRBV11-2 and TRBJ2-1, reads EAGVAQSPRYKIIEKRQSVAFWCNPISGHATLYWYQQILGQGPKLLIQFQNNGVVDDSQLPKDRFSAERLKGVDSTLKIQPAKLEDSAVYLCASSWTSDEQFFGPGTRLTVL.

The V call is TRBV2, the J call TRBJ1-2, with 9 bases fitting TRBD1. The length of the CDR3 is 15 residues. CDR1 is SNHLY and CDR2 is FYNNEI in the germline V gene. V lost 3 bases, J lost 2 bases, and 4 bases stayed unmatched. CDR3 loop: CASSDPGQGNYGYTF. CDR3 nucleotide sequence: TGTGCCAGCAGTGATCCGGGACAGGGAAACTATGGCTACACCTTC.

The CDR3 DNA reads as TGCGCCAGCACCGGAGGGAACGAGGACACTGAAGCTTTCTTT. This gives the protein CASTGGNEDTEAFF. J is TRBJ1-1 and V is TRBV4-3; D gene uncertain. CDR1 and CDR2 from the germline V gene are LGHNA and YSLEER. The V and J ends lost 7 bases and 3 bases respectively, with 15 bases between them. This CDR3 contains 14 residues.

This chain links TRBV6-2 or TRBV6-3 with TRBJ2-1, with TRBD2 matching over 7 bases. The J segment lost 4 bases and the V segment lost 6 bases, leaving 9 bases of the junction unmatched. The CDR3 extends over 15 amino acids. Germline values: CDR1 MNHEY, CDR2 SVGEGT. The CDR3 is CASSGRTSSYNEQFF. CDR3 sequence (DNA): TGTGCCAGCAGCGGGAGGACTAGTAGTTACAATGAGCAGTTCTTC.

The CDR3 sequence is CASSYATGPYEQYF. The DNA of the CDR3 is TGTGCCAGCAGTTATGCGACAGGGCCCTACGAGCAGTACTTC. The rearrangement joins TRBV6-5 to TRBJ2-7, with TRBD1 matching 7 bases. Germline values: CDR1 MNHEY, CDR2 SVGAGI. The CDR3 totals 14 residues. V shed 3 bases and J 2 bases; nucleotides not matched to a gene: 4.

The CDR3 DNA is TGTGCCAGCAGTCCGGGACAGATGAACACTGAAGCTTTCTTT. Amino acid sequence: CASSPGQMNTEAFF. V gene TRBV6-6 combines with J gene TRBJ1-1, with 7 bases aligning to TRBD1. The germline V gene has CDR1 MNHNY and CDR2 SVGAGI (reference sequence). After removal of 5 bases from V and 0 bases from J, the junction contained 3 bases not matched to a gene. This CDR3 is 14 amino acids long.

V usage is TRBV6-5 and J usage is TRBJ2-1; 11 nucleotides line up with TRBD1. The CDR3 runs 15 residues. Per germline, CDR1 MNHEY and CDR2 SVGAGI. Trimming at V came to 4 bases and at J to 5 bases, leaving 4 bases not matched to a gene. The CDR3 DNA reads TGTGCCAGCAGTTCGGACAGGGGGCCAGACAATGAGCAGTTCTTC. It is translated as CASSSDRGPDNEQFF.

V gene TRBV10-3 combines with J gene TRBJ1-1; no definite D call. CDR1 ENHRY and CDR2 SYGVKD come from the germline V gene. The CDR3 contains 12 residues. V lost 5 bases and J 0 bases, leaving 4 bases between the germline ends. Here the CDR3 reads CAISFMNTEAFF. The CDR3 DNA reads as TGTGCCATCAGTTTCATGAACACTGAAGCTTTCTTT.

This clone was picked up one time. The CDR3 sequence: CASSLYQGDSYNEQFF. The CDR3 nucleotides read TGTGCCAGCTCCCTTTATCAGGGGGATTCCTACAATGAGCAGTTCTTC. V usage is TRBV18 and J usage is TRBJ2-1; the match to TRBD1 covers 7 bases. V was pared by 6 bases and J by 1 base, with 9 bases of the junction left unmatched. Germline V gene data show CDR1 as KGHSH and CDR2 as LQKENI. The length of the CDR3 is 16 residues.

J is TRBJ2-1 and V is TRBV24-1; 8 bases fit TRBD1. This CDR3 comprises 14 residues. V gave up 4 bases and J gave up 10 bases; unmatched junction bases: 8. CDR1 KGHDR and CDR2 SFDVKD come from the germline V gene. CDR3 coding DNA: TGTGCCACCAGTGACCCACGGACAGGGAACGAGCAGTTCTTC. Translated, it gives CATSDPRTGNEQFF.

This clone was seen just once. The V gene is TRBV27, the J gene TRBJ2-5; the match to TRBD2 covers 7 bases. CDR1 MNHEY and CDR2 SMNVEV come from the germline V gene (reference sequence). This CDR3 has 14 residues. Germline trimming cut 5 bases from V and 2 bases from J; bases unmatched to any gene: 5. CDR3 residues: CASSPPGLQETQYF. DNA for the CDR3: TGTGCCAGCAGTCCCCCGGGACTACAAGAGACCCAGTACTTC.

The chain is built from TRBV6-1 and TRBJ2-3, with 12 bases fitting TRBD2. Germline loops: CDR1 MNHNS, CDR2 SASEGT. V shed 3 bases and J 2 bases; nucleotides not matched to a gene: 9. This CDR3 has 18 amino acids. CDR3 amino acids: CASSDTSGTSGYTDTQYF. In DNA form, the CDR3 reads TGTGCCAGCAGTGATACCTCCGGGACTAGCGGGTACACAGATACGCAGTATTTT.

This clone was observed a few times. The chain is built from TRBV11-2 and TRBJ1-6; TRBD1 matches 10 bases. Germline CDR1 reads SGHAT; CDR2 reads FQNNGV. Unmatched junction bases numbered 7, after V lost 5 bases and J lost 9 bases. This CDR3 has 15 amino acids. This chain's CDR3 is CASSLDRGRVSPLHF. The DNA for the CDR3 is TGTGCCAGCAGCCTTGACAGGGGGCGCGTTTCACCCCTCCACTTT.

The rearrangement links TRBV7-2 to TRBJ2-3; D may be TRBD1 (5 bases). From germline, CDR1 is SGHTA and CDR2 FQGNSA. With 1 base removed from V and 1 base from J, the gap between germline ends came to 18 bases. The CDR3 covers 18 residues. The CDR3 spells CASSLGTNTIWGTDTQYF. The CDR3 nucleotides are TGTGCCAGCAGCTTAGGGACAAATACAATATGGGGCACAGATACGCAGTATTTT.

A single count supports this clone. The rearrangement uses TRBV7-2 and TRBJ2-3, with D hard to call. The CDR3 runs 13 residues. CDR1 is SGHTA and CDR2 is FQGNSA in the germline V gene. The V and J ends lost 3 bases and 1 base respectively, with 5 bases between them. CDR3 nucleotide sequence: TGTGCCAGCAGCTTTCCGGGCACAGATACGCAGTATTTT. It translates to CASSFPGTDTQYF. Using reference TRBV7-2 and TRBJ2-3 for the parts outside the CDR3, the full variable domain is GAGVSQSPSNKVTEKGKDVELRCDPISGHTALYWYRQSLGQGLEFLIYFQGNSAPDKSGLPSDRFSAERTGGSVSTLTIQRTQQEDSAVYLCASSFPGTDTQYFGPGTRLTVL.

This rearrangement joins TRBV2 to TRBJ2-5; D not resolved. Trimming shortened V by 7 bases and J by 5 bases, and 8 bases separated the two germline ends. This CDR3 contains 11 residues. Germline CDR1 and CDR2: SNHLY and FYNNEI. CDR3 coding DNA: TGTGCCAGCACCCTGGCCGAGACCCAGTACTTC. This codes for CASTLAETQYF.

This chain uses TRBV11-2 with TRBJ2-3; TRBD2 matches 13 bases. The trim removed 5 bases at V and 4 bases at J, leaving 3 bases unmatched. This CDR3 is 15 amino acids long. Germline CDR1 and CDR2: SGHAT and FQNNGV. This CDR3 reads CASSGLAGVPDTQYF. CDR3 nucleotide sequence: TGTGCCAGCAGCGGACTAGCGGGAGTCCCAGATACGCAGTATTTT. Drawing the rest from reference TRBV11-2 and TRBJ2-3, the complete variable domain is EAGVAQSPRYKIIEKRQSVAFWCNPISGHATLYWYQQILGQGPKLLIQFQNNGVVDDSQLPKDRFSAERLKGVDSTLKIQPAKLEDSAVYLCASSGLAGVPDTQYFGPGTRLTVL.

The rearrangement links TRBV5-5 to TRBJ2-2; D gene uncertain. CDR1 is SGHKS and CDR2 is YYEKEE in the germline V gene (reference sequence). CDR3 length: 13 residues. V lost 1 base and J lost 6, with 7 bases in between. DNA of the CDR3: TGTGCCAGCAGCTTGAGTCCGGCCGGGGAGCTGTTTTTT. It specifies CASSLSPAGELFF.

The chain has TRBV5-4 and TRBJ1-1; the D gene is possibly TRBD1 (6 bases). This CDR3 contains 16 residues. The V end was cut by 2 bases, the J end by 5 bases, with 19 bases between. In germline, CDR1 is SGHNT, CDR2 YYREEE (reference sequence). The CDR3 bases are TGTGCCAGCAGCTTAACCACCGGCAGGGGAGGGACTGAAGCTTTCTTT. This sequence encodes CASSLTTGRGGTEAFF.

This chain joins TRBV13 and TRBJ2-7, with D unclear. CDR1 is PRHDT, CDR2 FYEKMQ, per germline (reference sequence). The CDR3 is made up of 14 amino acids. The V gene lost 6 bases and the J gene lost 0 bases, with 12 bases spanning the gap. CDR3 amino acids: CASRASSISYEQYF. The DNA for the CDR3 is TGTGCCAGCAGGGCCTCCAGTATCTCCTACGAGCAGTACTTC.

This chain connects TRBV29-1 to TRBJ1-2; 9 bases match TRBD1. From germline, CDR1 is SQVTM and CDR2 ANQGSEA. V shed 7 bases and J 4 bases; nucleotides not matched to a gene: 4. The CDR3 has 12 residues. The CDR3 sequence: CSALTGGYGYTF. The CDR3 DNA reads as TGCAGCGCCCTGACAGGGGGCTATGGCTACACCTTC.

The V and J genes are TRBV28 and TRBJ1-4, with D possibly matching TRBD1 (6 bases). With 3 bases removed from V and 5 bases from J, the gap between germline ends came to 13 bases. CDR3 size: 15 residues. Germline V CDR1 and CDR2: MDHEN, SYDVKM. CDR3 nucleotides: TGTGCCAGCAGTTTGGTGACAGGCCAAAATGAAAAACTGTTTTTT. Translation gives CASSLVTGQNEKLFF.

The chain recombines TRBV10-1 with TRBJ2-3; 7 positions match TRBD1. The CDR3 consists of 16 residues. V lost 2 bases and J lost 2; bases outside the gene matches: 7. Germline V gene lookup returns CDR1 WNHNN and CDR2 SYGVQD (reference sequence). In nucleotides, the CDR3 is TGCGCCAGCAGTGAGACGACAGGGAGTGTCACAGATACGCAGTATTTT. Encoded protein: CASSETTGSVTDTQYF.

The J gene is TRBJ2-2, the V gene TRBV7-3; D is uncertain. This CDR3 contains 15 residues. The V end lost 0 bases, the J end lost 0 bases, and 5 bases lay between the germline ends. CDR1 is SGHTA and CDR2 is FQGTGA in the germline V gene. The CDR3 bases are TGTGCCAGCAGCTTAACACATCCGAACACCGGGGAGCTGTTTTTT. Its protein is CASSLTHPNTGELFF.

The chain couples TRBV27 to TRBJ1-3, with 7 bases identical to TRBD1. This CDR3 has 14 residues. Germline CDR1 reads MNHEY; CDR2 reads SMNVEV (reference sequence). With 6 bases clipped from V and 4 bases from J, the junction kept 6 bases outside the gene matches. The CDR3: CASRLTGFGNTIYF. CDR3 DNA: TGTGCCAGCAGGCTGACAGGGTTCGGAAACACCATATATTTT.

This chain links TRBV28 with TRBJ1-4; 7 bases match TRBD1. Germline-derived CDR1 and CDR2 are MDHEN and SYDVKM. This CDR3 has 15 amino acids. The V gene end was trimmed by 5 bases and the J gene end by 5 bases; junction bases not matched to a gene: 8. The CDR3 sequence is CASSPRQGLNEKLFF. CDR3 bases: TGTGCCAGCAGTCCACGACAGGGACTCAATGAAAAACTGTTTTTT. Based on the CDR3 plus reference TRBV28 and TRBJ1-4, the full variable domain is DVKVTQSSRYLVKRTGEKVFLECVQDMDHENMFWYRQDPGLGLRLIYFSYDVKMKEKGDIPEGYSVSREKKERFSLILESASTNQTSMYLCASSPRQGLNEKLFFGSGTQLSVL.